Presented here are 7 T cell receptor beta chains from one specimen sequenced in a study of identical twins. TCRdb reprocessed the 5' RACE reads with MiXCR, giving one entry per CDR3 protein. The table shows 600,000 to 850,000 distinct CDR3 sequences, with 15% to 20% occurring only once. These data also featured in a second study, about T cells expressing NK-cell markers.

Sequencing input: PBMCs. The receptors come from a young woman in good health.

The CDR3 DNA is TGTGCCAGCTCACGAGGCAATAGCGGGAGGTACAATGAGCAGTTCTTC. Translation: CASSRGNSGRYNEQFF. J is TRBJ2-1 and V is TRBV18, with 10 bases that match TRBD2. CDR3 size: 16 residues. CDR1 KGHSH and CDR2 LQKENI come from the germline V gene. Unmatched junction bases numbered 7, after V lost 4 bases and J lost 4 bases.

Here the CDR3 reads CSVESNAEGEYEQYF. DNA for the CDR3: TGCAGCGTTGAAAGTAATGCAGAGGGGGAGTACGAGCAGTACTTC. This chain joins TRBV29-1 and TRBJ2-7, with D possibly TRBD1 on 6 matching bases. The CDR3 is 15 amino acids. In germline, CDR1 is SQVTM, CDR2 ANQGSEA. Trimming pared 2 bases from V and 4 bases from J, leaving 18 bases between.

The CDR3 region has the DNA TGTGCCAGCAGTACGGGAGGACCTCGCGGGTACGAGCAGTACTTC. This translates into CASSTGGPRGYEQYF. The chain combines TRBV12-3 or TRBV12-4 with TRBJ2-7; 7 bases agree with TRBD2. The CDR3 extends over 15 amino acids. J lost 4 bases, V lost 5 bases, and 11 bases had no gene match.

This clonotype was picked up a small number of times. J is TRBJ2-3 and V is TRBV20-1, with a weak D call TRBD2 (6 bases). This CDR3 has 16 amino acids. Germline CDR1 and CDR2: DFQATT and SNEGSKA (reference sequence). The germline V and J ends were trimmed by 3 bases and 2 bases, with 18 bases remaining between them. The CDR3 loop reads CSARFPRREYTDTQYF. The CDR3 DNA reads TGCAGTGCTAGGTTCCCTCGGCGGGAATACACAGATACGCAGTATTTT.

This clonotype showed up just a few times. The J gene is TRBJ1-4, the V gene TRBV6-5; D not certain. Germline-derived CDR1 and CDR2 are MNHEY and SVGAGI. The CDR3 contains 16 residues. The V and J ends lost 4 bases and 0 bases respectively, with 12 bases between them. CDR3 protein: CASSSWIGATNEKLFF. CDR3 bases: TGTGCCAGCAGTTCTTGGATAGGAGCAACTAATGAAAAACTGTTTTTT.

The sample holds a few counts of this clonotype. The gene calls are TRBV6-1 and TRBJ2-7; TRBD1 matches 9 bases. Trimming took 9 bases from V and 4 from J; bases not matched to a gene: 13. The length of the CDR3 is 15 residues. Per germline, CDR1 MNHNS and CDR2 SASEGT. CDR3 amino acids: CASYRGLSPLYEQYF. The CDR3, as DNA: TGTGCCAGTTACAGGGGGCTATCCCCCCTATACGAGCAGTACTTC.

The chain combines TRBV7-2 with TRBJ2-7, with 8 bases aligning to TRBD2. Germline CDR1 SGHTA, CDR2 FQGNSA. The ends lost 3 bases at V and 9 bases at J; junction bases unmatched: 4. This CDR3 region has 12 residues. The CDR3 nucleotides read TGTGCCAGCAGCTTGGGACTAGGCGGGCAGTACTTC. It codes for CASSLGLGGQYF.